This TCR beta chain was identified during a study of blood T cells in healthy people across ages. General study findings and limits: One million T cells yielded diversity estimates that were considered underestimates.

Healthy Caucasians from Russia aged roughly 6 to 95 served as donors. In this sample, this clonotype turned up a few times. Its antigen remains unidentified. Combining a sample-barcoded 5' primer with a J-beta primer mix, a second PCR ran for 7 to 11 cycles. MiXCR, run by TCRdb on the 5' RACE reads, gives a single entry per CDR3 protein. The profile shows 600,000 or so distinct CDR3 sequences, roughly 43% of them singletons. V lost 2 bases, J lost 5 bases, and 9 bases stayed unmatched. Germline lookup yields CDR1 SGHTA and CDR2 FQGNSA. The CDR3 totals 16 residues. The material sequenced was blood. The chain combines TRBV7-2 with TRBJ2-5; 9 bases are shared with TRBD1. The TCR sequence derives from a man older than 75 in good health. The CDR3 spells CASSLLMGQGRETQYF. CDR3 nucleotides: TGTGCCAGCAGCTTACTTATGGGACAGGGTAGGGAGACCCAGTACTTC.